The present T cell receptor beta chain was sequenced within a study of blood T cell repertoires in COVID-19. Germline lookup yields CDR1 MNHEY and CDR2 SVGAGI. CDR3 length: 15 amino acids. Trimming removed 2 bases from V and 2 bases from J, with 10 bases in between. Only in-frame clones appear in the TCRdb table, and some are missing; sequencing was by immunoSEQ multiplex PCR. There are about 140,000 clones in the sample; 84% occur only once, and under 10% lies in the top ten. The genes are TRBV6-5 and TRBJ2-1; tentatively, D is TRBD1 (6 bases). The receptor comes from a man aged 25 to 45 with COVID-19, enrolled during active disease. The source material was peripheral blood. The CDR3 protein is CASSYRDTAYNEQFF. For the CDR3, the DNA is TGTGCCAGCAGTTACCGGGACACCGCCTACAATGAGCAGTTCTTC.